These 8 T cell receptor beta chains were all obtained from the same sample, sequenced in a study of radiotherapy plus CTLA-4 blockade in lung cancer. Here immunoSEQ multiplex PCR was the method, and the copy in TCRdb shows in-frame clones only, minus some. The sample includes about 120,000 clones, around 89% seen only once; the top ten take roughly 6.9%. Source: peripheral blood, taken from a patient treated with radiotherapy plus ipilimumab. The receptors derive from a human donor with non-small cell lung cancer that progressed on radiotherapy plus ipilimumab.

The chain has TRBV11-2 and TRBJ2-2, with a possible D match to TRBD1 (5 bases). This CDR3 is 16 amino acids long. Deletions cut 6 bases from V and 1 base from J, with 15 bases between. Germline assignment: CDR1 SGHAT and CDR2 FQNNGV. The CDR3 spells CASSRQFLRNTGELFF. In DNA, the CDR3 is TGTGCCAGCAGTCGACAGTTCCTTAGGAACACCGGGGAGCTGTTTTTT.

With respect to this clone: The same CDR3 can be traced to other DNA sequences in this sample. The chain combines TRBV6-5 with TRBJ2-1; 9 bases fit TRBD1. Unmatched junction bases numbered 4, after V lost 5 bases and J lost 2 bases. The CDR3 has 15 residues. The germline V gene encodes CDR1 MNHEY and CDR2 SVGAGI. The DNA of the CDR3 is TGTGCCAGCAGTCCGACAGGGGGTCCCTACAATGAGCAGTTCTTC. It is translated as CASSPTGGPYNEQFF.

The CDR3, as DNA: TGTGCCAGCAGATTGACAGGGGGCATGGCTTTCTTT. This encodes CASRLTGGMAFF. The chain combines TRBV2 with TRBJ1-1, with TRBD1 matching 10 bases. CDR3 length: 12 amino acids. The V and J ends lost 6 bases and 11 bases, in that order; junction bases with no gene match: 6. Germline V gene data show CDR1 as SNHLY and CDR2 as FYNNEI.

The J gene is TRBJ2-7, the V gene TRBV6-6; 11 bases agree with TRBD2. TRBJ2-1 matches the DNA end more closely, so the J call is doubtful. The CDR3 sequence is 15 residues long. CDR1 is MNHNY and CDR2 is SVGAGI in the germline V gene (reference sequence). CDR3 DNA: TGTGCCAGCCGAATAAGTGCTAGCGGGAGGAATGAGCAGTTCTTC. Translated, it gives CASRISASGRNEQFF.

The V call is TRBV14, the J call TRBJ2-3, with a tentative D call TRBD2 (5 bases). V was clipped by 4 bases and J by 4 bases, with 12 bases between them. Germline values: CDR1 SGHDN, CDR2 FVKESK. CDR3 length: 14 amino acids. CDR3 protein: CASSPSGLADTQYF. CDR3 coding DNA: TGTGCCAGCAGCCCGAGTGGACTTGCAGATACGCAGTATTTT.

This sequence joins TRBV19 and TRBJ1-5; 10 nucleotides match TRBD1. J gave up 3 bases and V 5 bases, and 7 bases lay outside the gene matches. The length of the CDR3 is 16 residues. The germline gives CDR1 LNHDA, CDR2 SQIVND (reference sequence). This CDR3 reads CASSYGTGATNQPQHF. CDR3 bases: TGTGCCAGTAGTTACGGGACAGGGGCCACCAATCAGCCCCAGCATTTT.

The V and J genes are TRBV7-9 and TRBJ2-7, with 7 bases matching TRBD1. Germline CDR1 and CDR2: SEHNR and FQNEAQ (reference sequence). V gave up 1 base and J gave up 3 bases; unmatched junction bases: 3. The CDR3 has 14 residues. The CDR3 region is CASSLGGTVYEQYF. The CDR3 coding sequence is TGTGCCAGCAGCTTAGGGGGGACAGTCTACGAGCAGTACTTC.

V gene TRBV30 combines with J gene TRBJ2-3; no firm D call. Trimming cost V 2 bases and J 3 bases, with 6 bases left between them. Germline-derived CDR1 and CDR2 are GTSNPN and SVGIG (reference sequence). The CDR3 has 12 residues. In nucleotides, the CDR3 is TGTGCCTGGAGTTTCACTACAGATACGCAGTATTTT. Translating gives CAWSFTTDTQYF. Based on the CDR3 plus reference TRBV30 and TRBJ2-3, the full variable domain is SQTIHQWPATLVQPVGSPLSLECTVEGTSNPNLYWYRQAAGRGLQLLFYSVGIGQISSEVPQNLSASRPQDRQFILSSKKLLLSDSGFYLCAWSFTTDTQYFGPGTRLTVL.